The clone carrying this T cell receptor beta chain was picked up one time. Mismatch with germline at one junction end may stem from a read error. This specimen comes from a study of patients and donors after allogeneic stem cell transplantation. The germline CDR1 and CDR2 sequences are SGHRS and YFSETQ. The CDR3 has 12 amino acids. TCRdb passed the RT-PCR reads through MiXCR, listing each CDR3 protein once. The repertoire holds 800,000 to 1,000,000 distinct CDR3 sequences, with more than 15% as singletons. The sequenced material came from blood, either unsorted or a sorted T cell fraction (not recorded which). V gene TRBV5-1 combines with J gene TRBJ2-3; D remains unclear. The sequence was obtained from a human donor who was either an allogeneic HSCT recipient or a stem cell or donor lymphocyte infusion donor (not recorded which). It is not recorded whose cells these are; they may come from a transplant donor. Here the CDR3 DNA reads TGCGCCAGCGGCTTCAGCGTGGATACGCAGTATTTT. Protein sequence: CASGFSVDTQYF.